This is a list of T cell receptor beta chains from one sample in a study of T cell changes during pregnancy in multiple sclerosis. This table comes from immunoSEQ multiplex PCR, and its TCRdb copy is limited to in-frame clones, with some not included. The sample lists approximately 70,000 clones, about 92% occurring once. Here the sequenced sample was peripheral blood, taken in the second trimester of pregnancy. The origin of the receptors is a female donor in good health, enrolled as a control in a pregnancy study. Each CDR3 is given with its conserved first and last residue. Each record gives: clone size, J gene, D gene, V gene, CDR3 DNA, CDR3 protein. The D gene is left open where the match is weak. The size field is filled for only some rows; it gives once, few, many or a size class.

clone_size: NA; j_call: TRBJ2-7; d_call: TRBD2; v_call: TRBV5-1; cdr3_nt: TGCGCCAGCAGCTCGACCATAGCGGGGGGCGTCCAATACGAGCAGTACTTC; cdr3_aa: CASSSTIAGGVQYEQYF
clone_size: NA; j_call: TRBJ1-4; d_call: TRBD1; v_call: TRBV6-1; cdr3_nt: TGTGCCAGCAGTGCGGGTGGGACAGGGACTGAAAAACTGTTTTTT; cdr3_aa: CASSAGGTGTEKLFF
clone_size: few; j_call: TRBJ2-7; d_call: NA; v_call: TRBV13; cdr3_nt: TGTGCCAGCAGCTTAGAGGGCGGGGAGACCTACGAGCAGTACTTC; cdr3_aa: CASSLEGGETYEQYF
clone_size: NA; j_call: TRBJ1-5; d_call: NA; v_call: TRBV7-8; cdr3_nt: TGTGCCAGCAGCTTCTATTCAAGGACAGTCGATAGCAATCAGCCCCAGCATTTT; cdr3_aa: CASSFYSRTVDSNQPQHF
clone_size: NA; j_call: TRBJ1-1; d_call: TRBD1; v_call: TRBV2; cdr3_nt: TGTGCCAGCACTGTCGGGACAGCTAACACTGAAGCTTTCTTT; cdr3_aa: CASTVGTANTEAFF
clone_size: NA; j_call: TRBJ2-7; d_call: NA; v_call: TRBV7-9; cdr3_nt: TGTGCGGGTCAATTAGGGGGAACGAGGGAGCAGTACTTC; cdr3_aa: CAGQLGGTREQYF
clone_size: NA; j_call: TRBJ2-7; d_call: TRBD1; v_call: TRBV6-5; cdr3_nt: TGTGCCAGCAGTTGGAGGACAGGGGGGGACGAGCAGTACTTC; cdr3_aa: CASSWRTGGDEQYF
clone_size: NA; j_call: TRBJ1-2; d_call: TRBD1; v_call: TRBV5-6; cdr3_nt: TGTGCCAGCAGCTTGGGGCAGGGGGGCATCTATGGCTACACCTTC; cdr3_aa: CASSLGQGGIYGYTF
clone_size: NA; j_call: TRBJ2-2; d_call: TRBD2; v_call: TRBV5-1; cdr3_nt: TGCGCCAGCAGCTTGGCCCTTACTAGCGGGAGAACCGGGGAGCTGTTTTTT; cdr3_aa: CASSLALTSGRTGELFF
clone_size: NA; j_call: TRBJ2-7; d_call: TRBD2; v_call: TRBV4-1; cdr3_nt: TGCGCCAGCAGCATAGCGGGAGGCTACGAGCAGTACTTC; cdr3_aa: CASSIAGGYEQYF
clone_size: NA; j_call: TRBJ2-2; d_call: NA; v_call: TRBV6-6; cdr3_nt: TGTGCCAGCAGTTACGAGCGTAAGAACACCGGGGAGCTGTTTTTT; cdr3_aa: CASSYERKNTGELFF
clone_size: NA; j_call: TRBJ1-5; d_call: TRBD1; v_call: TRBV5-6; cdr3_nt: TGTGCCAGCAGCTTGTGGGTCTACAGGGGGAATCAGCCCCAGCATTTT; cdr3_aa: CASSLWVYRGNQPQHF
clone_size: NA; j_call: TRBJ2-1; d_call: TRBD2; v_call: TRBV9; cdr3_nt: TGTGCCAGCAGCCCCCGCCCAGCGGGACCCAAGGATGAGCAGTTCTTC; cdr3_aa: CASSPRPAGPKDEQFF
clone_size: NA; j_call: TRBJ2-1; d_call: TRBD2; v_call: TRBV7-8; cdr3_nt: TGTGCCAGCACCGTGGGGTCTAGCGGGAGCCTTAATGAGCAGTTCTTC; cdr3_aa: CASTVGSSGSLNEQFF
clone_size: NA; j_call: TRBJ2-7; d_call: TRBD1; v_call: TRBV27; cdr3_nt: TGTGCCAGCAGTTTCCCTGATGCAGGGGGCGAGCAGTACTTC; cdr3_aa: CASSFPDAGGEQYF
clone_size: NA; j_call: TRBJ2-2; d_call: NA; v_call: TRBV6-5; cdr3_nt: TGTGCCAGCAGACCACAGGGGAACACCGGGGAGCTGTTTTTT; cdr3_aa: CASRPQGNTGELFF
clone_size: NA; j_call: TRBJ2-7; d_call: NA; v_call: TRBV4-1; cdr3_nt: TGCGCCAGCAGCCAAGCAGGCTACGAGCAGTACTTC; cdr3_aa: CASSQAGYEQYF
clone_size: NA; j_call: TRBJ2-5; d_call: TRBD2; v_call: TRBV4-2; cdr3_nt: TGTGCCAGCAGCCAAGAGGTTAGCGGGGGGCTCCAAGAGACCCAGTACTTC; cdr3_aa: CASSQEVSGGLQETQYF
clone_size: NA; j_call: TRBJ2-3; d_call: NA; v_call: TRBV28; cdr3_nt: TGTGCCAGCAGGCTTTTAGCGGAGTCCACAGATACGCAGTATTTT; cdr3_aa: CASRLLAESTDTQYF
clone_size: NA; j_call: TRBJ1-1; d_call: NA; v_call: TRBV11-2; cdr3_nt: TGTGCCAGCAGCTTATTATCCGACAGGATGAACACTGAAGCTTTCTTT; cdr3_aa: CASSLLSDRMNTEAFF
clone_size: NA; j_call: TRBJ1-5; d_call: TRBD1; v_call: TRBV7-9; cdr3_nt: TGTGCCAGCAGCTTAGGACAGGGAAGCCAGCCCCAGCATTTT; cdr3_aa: CASSLGQGSQPQHF
clone_size: NA; j_call: TRBJ2-7; d_call: NA; v_call: TRBV27; cdr3_nt: TGTGCCAGCAGTTTAAGTTACAGTACCTACGAGCAGTACTTC; cdr3_aa: CASSLSYSTYEQYF
clone_size: NA; j_call: TRBJ1-2; d_call: NA; v_call: TRBV27; cdr3_nt: TGTGCCAGCAGGTTTTCAGGGGATCCTAACTATGGCTACACCTTC; cdr3_aa: CASRFSGDPNYGYTF
clone_size: NA; j_call: TRBJ2-7; d_call: TRBD1; v_call: TRBV13; cdr3_nt: TGTGCCAGCAGCTTAGTAGGGGGCAGTGACGAGCAGTACTTC; cdr3_aa: CASSLVGGSDEQYF
clone_size: NA; j_call: TRBJ2-7; d_call: NA; v_call: TRBV28; cdr3_nt: TGTGCCAGCAGGGGAGATAGGGCCTCCTACGAGCAGTACTTC; cdr3_aa: CASRGDRASYEQYF
clone_size: NA; j_call: TRBJ2-7; d_call: NA; v_call: TRBV28; cdr3_nt: TGTGCCAGCCGGAGCTCCTACGAGCAGTACTTC; cdr3_aa: CASRSSYEQYF
clone_size: once; j_call: TRBJ1-1; d_call: NA; v_call: TRBV7-8; cdr3_nt: TGTGCCAGCAGCTTAGTCAGGGGCGTCACTGAAGCTTTCTTT; cdr3_aa: CASSLVRGVTEAFF
clone_size: NA; j_call: TRBJ2-5; d_call: TRBD2; v_call: TRBV11-3; cdr3_nt: TGTGCCAGCAGCTTGGGAGGGCAAGAGACCCAGTACTTC; cdr3_aa: CASSLGGQETQYF
clone_size: NA; j_call: TRBJ1-1; d_call: NA; v_call: TRBV5-4; cdr3_nt: TGTGCCAGCAGCTTGGCCTCCACAGGGAACACTGAAGCTTTCTTT; cdr3_aa: CASSLASTGNTEAFF
clone_size: NA; j_call: TRBJ1-2; d_call: TRBD1; v_call: TRBV6-5; cdr3_nt: TGTGCCAGCAGTTACTCGCCCGGACAGGGTGGCTATGGCTACACCTTC; cdr3_aa: CASSYSPGQGGYGYTF
clone_size: NA; j_call: TRBJ2-1; d_call: TRBD2; v_call: TRBV5-6; cdr3_nt: TGTGCCAGCAGCTTGGATAGCGGGAGAGGATCCCTCTACAATGAGCAGTTCTTC; cdr3_aa: CASSLDSGRGSLYNEQFF
clone_size: NA; j_call: TRBJ2-1; d_call: NA; v_call: TRBV27; cdr3_nt: TGTGCCAGCAGTTTTAGTCGGGCTAGAGGGTACAATGAGCAGTTCTTC; cdr3_aa: CASSFSRARGYNEQFF
clone_size: NA; j_call: TRBJ2-7; d_call: TRBD2; v_call: TRBV29-1; cdr3_nt: TGCAGCGTTGTAGGACTAGCGAACGAGCAGTACTTC; cdr3_aa: CSVVGLANEQYF
clone_size: NA; j_call: TRBJ2-7; d_call: NA; v_call: TRBV6-5; cdr3_nt: TGTGCCAGCAGCCTGGGAGTTGTTTCCTACGAGCAGTACTTC; cdr3_aa: CASSLGVVSYEQYF
clone_size: once; j_call: TRBJ1-2; d_call: TRBD1; v_call: TRBV10-3; cdr3_nt: TGTGCCATCAGTGAGAGGGAGCGAGACAGGGGTGGCTACACCTTC; cdr3_aa: CAISERERDRGGYTF
clone_size: NA; j_call: TRBJ1-2; d_call: TRBD1; v_call: TRBV2; cdr3_nt: TGTGCCACGACAGGGGCTTCGGTCTCTGGCTACACCTTC; cdr3_aa: CATTGASVSGYTF
clone_size: NA; j_call: TRBJ1-1; d_call: TRBD1; v_call: TRBV30; cdr3_nt: TGTGCCTGGTGTACAGGGGGTGGAACTGAAGCTTTCTTT; cdr3_aa: CAWCTGGGTEAFF
clone_size: NA; j_call: TRBJ2-5; d_call: TRBD2; v_call: TRBV4-3; cdr3_nt: TGCGCCAGCAGCCAAGAAGCGGTCCTAGCGGGAGGAGAGACCCAGTACTTC; cdr3_aa: CASSQEAVLAGGETQYF
clone_size: NA; j_call: TRBJ2-1; d_call: NA; v_call: TRBV9; cdr3_nt: TGTGCCAGCAGCGTAGACCCTGGCGAGCAGTTCTTC; cdr3_aa: CASSVDPGEQFF
clone_size: once; j_call: TRBJ2-4; d_call: NA; v_call: TRBV6-4; cdr3_nt: TGTGCCAACAACAACAGGAAAAACATTCAGTACTTC; cdr3_aa: CANNNRKNIQYF
clone_size: NA; j_call: TRBJ1-2; d_call: TRBD1; v_call: TRBV6-1; cdr3_nt: TGTGCCAGCACCCTGGACAGGAACTATGGCTACACCTTC; cdr3_aa: CASTLDRNYGYTF
clone_size: few; j_call: TRBJ2-2; d_call: TRBD2; v_call: TRBV9; cdr3_nt: TGTGCCAGCAGCTTCAATGGGGCGGGAGAGTACACCGGGGAGCTGTTTTTT; cdr3_aa: CASSFNGAGEYTGELFF
clone_size: NA; j_call: TRBJ2-3; d_call: NA; v_call: TRBV30; cdr3_nt: TGTGCCTGGAGCAGGGGAGTTGATACGCAGTATTTT; cdr3_aa: CAWSRGVDTQYF
clone_size: NA; j_call: TRBJ2-1; d_call: TRBD1; v_call: TRBV28; cdr3_nt: TGTGCCAGCAGCCTTTATCCGCCCACAGGGGCGACGAATGAGCAGTTCTTC; cdr3_aa: CASSLYPPTGATNEQFF
clone_size: NA; j_call: TRBJ1-1; d_call: TRBD1; v_call: TRBV28; cdr3_nt: TGTGCCAGCAGGGTAGCGGGACAGTACACTGAAGCTTTCTTT; cdr3_aa: CASRVAGQYTEAFF
clone_size: NA; j_call: TRBJ2-1; d_call: TRBD2; v_call: TRBV15; cdr3_nt: TGTGCCACCAGCAGAGACCTAGCGGGGGGCTACAATGAGCAGTTCTTC; cdr3_aa: CATSRDLAGGYNEQFF
clone_size: NA; j_call: TRBJ2-7; d_call: NA; v_call: TRBV2; cdr3_nt: TGTGCCAGCAGTGAAGCGCTTCTAGACAGCTCCTACGAGCAGTACTTC; cdr3_aa: CASSEALLDSSYEQYF
clone_size: NA; j_call: TRBJ1-3; d_call: NA; v_call: TRBV13; cdr3_nt: TGTGCCAGCAGCTCGCTTCGGGACGGGAGCTCTGGAAACACCATATATTTT; cdr3_aa: CASSSLRDGSSGNTIYF
clone_size: once; j_call: TRBJ2-1; d_call: NA; v_call: TRBV27; cdr3_nt: TGTGCCAGCAGTTTAGTTCTAGGAGGTGGTGAGCAGTTCTTC; cdr3_aa: CASSLVLGGGEQFF
clone_size: once; j_call: TRBJ2-3; d_call: NA; v_call: TRBV19; cdr3_nt: TGTGCCAGTAGCCCACAGGCTAGCACAGATACGCAGTATTTT; cdr3_aa: CASSPQASTDTQYF
clone_size: NA; j_call: TRBJ2-3; d_call: TRBD2; v_call: TRBV7-9; cdr3_nt: TGTGCCAGCAGCCCCGCCCGGGACTACCTAAACACAGATACGCAGTATTTT; cdr3_aa: CASSPARDYLNTDTQYF